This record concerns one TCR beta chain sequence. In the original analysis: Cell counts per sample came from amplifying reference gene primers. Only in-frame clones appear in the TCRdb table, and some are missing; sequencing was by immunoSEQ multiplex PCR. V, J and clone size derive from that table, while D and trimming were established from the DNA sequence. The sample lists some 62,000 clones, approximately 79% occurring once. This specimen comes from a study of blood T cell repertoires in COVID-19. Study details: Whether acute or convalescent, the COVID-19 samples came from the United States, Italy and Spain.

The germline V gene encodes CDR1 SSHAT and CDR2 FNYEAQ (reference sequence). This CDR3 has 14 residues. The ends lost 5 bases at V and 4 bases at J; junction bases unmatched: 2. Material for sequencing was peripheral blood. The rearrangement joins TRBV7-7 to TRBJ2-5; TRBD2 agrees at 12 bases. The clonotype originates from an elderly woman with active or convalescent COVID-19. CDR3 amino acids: CASSLGLAGETQYF. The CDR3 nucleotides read TGTGCCAGCAGCCTGGGACTAGCGGGAGAGACCCAGTACTTC. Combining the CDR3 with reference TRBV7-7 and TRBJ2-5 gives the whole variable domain GAGVSQSPRYKVTKRGQDVTLRCDPISSHATLYWYQQALGQGPEFLTYFNYEAQPDKSGLPSDRFSAERPEGSISTLTIQRTEQRDSAMYRCASSLGLAGETQYFGPGTRLLVL.